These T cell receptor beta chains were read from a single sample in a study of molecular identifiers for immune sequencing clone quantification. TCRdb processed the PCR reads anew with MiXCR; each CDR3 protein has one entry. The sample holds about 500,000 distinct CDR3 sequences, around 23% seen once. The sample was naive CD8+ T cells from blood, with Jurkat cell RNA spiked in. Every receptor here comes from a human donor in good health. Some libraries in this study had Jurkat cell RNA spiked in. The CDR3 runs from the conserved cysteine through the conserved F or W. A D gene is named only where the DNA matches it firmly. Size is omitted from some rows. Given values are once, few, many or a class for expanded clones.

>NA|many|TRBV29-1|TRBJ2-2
TGCAGCGTTGAACTACAGGGAACGATGGCCGGGGAGCTGTTTTTT
CSVELQGTMAGELFF
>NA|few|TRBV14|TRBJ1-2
TGTGCCAGCAGCCAAGATTGGGGTGGCTATGGCTACACCTTC
CASSQDWGGYGYTF
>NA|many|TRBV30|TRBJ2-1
TGTGCCTGGAGTCCTGGCGACTACAATGAGCAGTTCTTC
CAWSPGDYNEQFF
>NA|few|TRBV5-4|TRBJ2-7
TGTGCCAGCAGCCGGGACAACCACTACGAGCAGTACTTC
CASSRDNHYEQYF
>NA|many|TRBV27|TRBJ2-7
TGTGCCAGCAGTCAGATCGGAGGTTACGAGCAGTACTTC
CASSQIGGYEQYF
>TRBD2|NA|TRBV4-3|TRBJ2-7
TGCGCCAGCAGCCAAGATAGCCCTAGCGGGAGAGGGGACAACGAGCAGTACTTC
CASSQDSPSGRGDNEQYF
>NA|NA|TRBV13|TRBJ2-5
TGTGCCAGCAGCTTAGGGACAGAAAATCAAGAGACCCAGTACTTC
CASSLGTENQETQYF
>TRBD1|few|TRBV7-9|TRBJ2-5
TGTGCCAGCAGCTTTACAGGGGGCGCATATCAAGAGACCCAGTACTTC
CASSFTGGAYQETQYF
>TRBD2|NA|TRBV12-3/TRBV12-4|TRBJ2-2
TGTGCCAGCAGTTTTGCGGGAGGAGGCACCGGGGAGCTGTTTTTT
CASSFAGGGTGELFF
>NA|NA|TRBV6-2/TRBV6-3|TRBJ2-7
TGTGCCAGCAGTTACGTCTCCTACGAGCAGTACTTC
CASSYVSYEQYF
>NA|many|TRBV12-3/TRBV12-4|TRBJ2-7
TGTGCCAGCAGCCCCGTCGGGAGCTCCTACGAGCAGTACTTC
CASSPVGSSYEQYF
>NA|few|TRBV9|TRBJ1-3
TGTGCCAGCTCCCCCGACTCTGGAAACACCATATATTTT
CASSPDSGNTIYF
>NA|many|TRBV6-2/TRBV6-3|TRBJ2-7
TGTGCCAGCAGCTCGGGACTGATCTACGAGCAGTACTTC
CASSSGLIYEQYF
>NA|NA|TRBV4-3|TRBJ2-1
TGCGCCAGCAGCCAATTCTCCTACAATGAGCAGTTCTTC
CASSQFSYNEQFF
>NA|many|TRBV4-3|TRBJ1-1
TGCGCCAGCAGCCAAGGGATACAGGGAACTGAAGCTTTCTTT
CASSQGIQGTEAFF
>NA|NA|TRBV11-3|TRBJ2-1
TGTGCCAGCAGCTTAGACTTCGCGTCCTACAATGAGCAGTTCTTC
CASSLDFASYNEQFF
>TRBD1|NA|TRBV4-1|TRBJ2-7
TGCGCCAGCAGCCAAGGGACGGGGACAGATAACGAGCAGTACTTC
CASSQGTGTDNEQYF
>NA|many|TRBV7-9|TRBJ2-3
TGTGCCAGCAGCACACTCCCAGATACGCAGTATTTT
CASSTLPDTQYF
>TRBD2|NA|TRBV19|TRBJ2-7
TGTGCCAGTAGTACCTTTACCGGGACTAGCGGGCCGACAGGCTACGAGCAGTACTTC
CASSTFTGTSGPTGYEQYF
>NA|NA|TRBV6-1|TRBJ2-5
TGTGCCAGCAGTGAACCAGGGGTAGAGACCCAGTACTTC
CASSEPGVETQYF
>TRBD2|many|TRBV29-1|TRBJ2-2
TGCAGCGTTGAGGGGGGGGACACCGGGGAGCTGTTTTTT
CSVEGGDTGELFF
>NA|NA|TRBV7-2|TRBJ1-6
TGTGCCAGCAGCTTAGGGGACGGGGCTTGGGAAATGAATAATTCACCCCTCCACTTT
CASSLGDGAWEMNNSPLHF
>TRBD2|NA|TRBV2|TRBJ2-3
TGTGCCAGCAGTGAAGAGCGGGGAAGCTCAGATACGCAGTATTTT
CASSEERGSSDTQYF
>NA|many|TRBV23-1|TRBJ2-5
TGCGCCATTTTCCCCAACGCGGACCCAGAGACCCAGTACTTC
CAIFPNADPETQYF
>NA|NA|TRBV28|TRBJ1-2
TGTGCCTGCAGTTCCATCGGGGGCAGCAAATCTAACTATGGCTACACCTTC
CACSSIGGSKSNYGYTF
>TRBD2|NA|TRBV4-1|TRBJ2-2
TGCGCCAGCAGCCAAGATTTGCGGGGGGGCGTTTTATTCGGGGAGCTGTTTTTT
CASSQDLRGGVLFGELFF
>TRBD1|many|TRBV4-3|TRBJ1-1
TGCGCCAGCAGCCAAGTGGCAGGGGGCATGAACACTGAAGCTTTCTTT
CASSQVAGGMNTEAFF
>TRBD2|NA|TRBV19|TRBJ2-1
TGTGCCAGTAGTATGTCGCTAGCGGGAACGAATGAGCAGTTCTTC
CASSMSLAGTNEQFF
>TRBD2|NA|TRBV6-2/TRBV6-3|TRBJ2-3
TGTGCCAGCAACGAGGGACTAGCGGGCGGCCCAGATACGCAGTATTTT
CASNEGLAGGPDTQYF
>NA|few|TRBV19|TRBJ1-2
TGTGCCAGTAGTATGTCGGGGAGGTCTGTCTATGGCTACACCTTC
CASSMSGRSVYGYTF
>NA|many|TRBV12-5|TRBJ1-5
TGTGCTAGTGGTTTGGGTATCTCCGTCCAATCACTTATCAATCAGCCCCAGCATTTT
CASGLGISVQSLINQPQHF
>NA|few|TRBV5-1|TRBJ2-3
TGCGCCAGCAGCTTGGAGTCATTCGGGGGTTCTAGCACAGATACGCAGTATTTT
CASSLESFGGSSTDTQYF
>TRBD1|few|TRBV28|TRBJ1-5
TGTGCCAGCAGCTATAGGGACAGTCATCTCCCCCCGACGGTACCCCAGCATTTT
CASSYRDSHLPPTVPQHF
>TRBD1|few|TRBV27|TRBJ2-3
TGTGCCAGCAGTGCCGGGACAGGGGGGTTTACGCAGTATTTT
CASSAGTGGFTQYF
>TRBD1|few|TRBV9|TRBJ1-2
TGTGCCAGCGGCCCCGGACAGGGGGTTTTGTATGGCTACACCTTC
CASGPGQGVLYGYTF
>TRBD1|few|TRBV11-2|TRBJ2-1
TGTGCCAGCAGCGTGACAGGGGGCAATGAGCAGTTCTTC
CASSVTGGNEQFF
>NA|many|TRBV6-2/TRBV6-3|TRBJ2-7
TGTGCCAGCAGTTACTCGGGCCCGAGCTACGAGCAGTACTTC
CASSYSGPSYEQYF
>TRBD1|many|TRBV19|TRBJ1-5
TGTGCCAGTAGAGTAGGACAGGGATTGAATCAGCCCCAGCATTTT
CASRVGQGLNQPQHF
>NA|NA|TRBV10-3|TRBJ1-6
TGTGCCATCAGTGATCCAGGAAGAAATTCACCCCTCCACTTT
CAISDPGRNSPLHF
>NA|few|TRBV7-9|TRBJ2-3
TGTGCCAGCAGCTTAGTGGGTAGCGGAGCTGGAGTCCCCCCAGATACGCAGTATTTT
CASSLVGSGAGVPPDTQYF
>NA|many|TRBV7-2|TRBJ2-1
TGTGCCAGCAGCCCCGACCCCTTCCACCCAGGTTGGGAGCAGTTCTTC
CASSPDPFHPGWEQFF
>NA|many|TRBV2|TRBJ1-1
TGTGCCAGTTCAACCCCGTTGGGAGGTGGTGGCACTGAAGCTTTCTTT
CASSTPLGGGGTEAFF
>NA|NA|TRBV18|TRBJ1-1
TGTGCCAGCTCTCCCACCGGGGGGGCCGAAGCTTTCTTT
CASSPTGGAEAFF
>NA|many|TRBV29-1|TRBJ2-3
TGCAGCGCTAGAACTAGCACAGATACGCAGTATTTT
CSARTSTDTQYF
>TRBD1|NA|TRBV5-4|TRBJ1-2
TGTGCCAGCAGCGTGGAGGGGGCCAGGGGTATTGAAGGCTACACCTTC
CASSVEGARGIEGYTF